This TCR beta chain came from a study of blood T cells in healthy people across ages. Combining a sample-barcoded 5' primer with a J-beta primer mix, a second PCR ran for roughly 7 to 12 cycles. Each CDR3 protein gets one entry after TCRdb re-called the 5' RACE reads with MiXCR. The data show more than 1,000,000 distinct CDR3 sequences, roughly a quarter seen once. The CDR3 sequence is 17 residues long. Germline V CDR1 and CDR2: MNHEY, SMNVEV (reference sequence). The V and J ends lost 3 bases and 3 bases respectively, with 21 bases between them. This sample also belongs to another study, concerning T cells of mothers and their children.

This sequence was found in a girl aged 2-10 years in good health. Sequenced sample: blood. V and J are TRBV27 and TRBJ2-7; D assignment may be TRBD1 or TRBD2 (6 bases each). The CDR3 region is CASSFRRRDTYYYEQYF. The CDR3 bases are TGTGCCAGCAGTTTTAGGCGGAGGGACACATATTACTACGAGCAGTACTTC.